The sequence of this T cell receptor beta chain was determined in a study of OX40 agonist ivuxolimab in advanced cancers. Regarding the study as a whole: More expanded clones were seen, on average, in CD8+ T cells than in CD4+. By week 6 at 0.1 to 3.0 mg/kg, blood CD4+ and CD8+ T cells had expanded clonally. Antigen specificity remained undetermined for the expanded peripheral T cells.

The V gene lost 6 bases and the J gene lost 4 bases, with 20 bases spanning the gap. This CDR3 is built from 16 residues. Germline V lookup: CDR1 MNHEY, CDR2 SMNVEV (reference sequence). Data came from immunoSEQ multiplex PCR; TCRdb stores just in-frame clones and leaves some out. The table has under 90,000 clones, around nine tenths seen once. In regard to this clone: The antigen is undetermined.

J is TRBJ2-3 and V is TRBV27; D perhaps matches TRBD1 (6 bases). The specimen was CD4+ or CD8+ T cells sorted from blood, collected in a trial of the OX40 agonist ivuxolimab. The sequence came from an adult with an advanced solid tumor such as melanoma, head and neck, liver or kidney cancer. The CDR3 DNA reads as TGTGCCAGCAGGTTGATAAGACAGGCTAGACCAGATACGCAGTATTTT. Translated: CASRLIRQARPDTQYF.